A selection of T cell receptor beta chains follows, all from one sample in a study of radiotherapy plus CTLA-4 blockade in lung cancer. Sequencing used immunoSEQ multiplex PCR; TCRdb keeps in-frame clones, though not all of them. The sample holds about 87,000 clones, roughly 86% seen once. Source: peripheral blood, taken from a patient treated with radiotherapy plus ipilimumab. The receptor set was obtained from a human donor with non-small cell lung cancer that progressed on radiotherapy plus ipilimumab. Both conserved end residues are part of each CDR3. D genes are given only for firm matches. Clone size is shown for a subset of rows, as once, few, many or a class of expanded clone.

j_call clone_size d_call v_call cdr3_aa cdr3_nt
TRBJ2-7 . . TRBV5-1 CASSLGTGEQYF TGCGCCAGCAGCCTAGGGACGGGCGAGCAGTACTTC
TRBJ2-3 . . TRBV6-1 CASTKTATDTQYF TGTGCCAGCACGAAGACAGCGACAGATACGCAGTATTTT
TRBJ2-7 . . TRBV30 CAWSSTYEQYF TGTGCCTGGAGTTCCACCTACGAGCAGTACTTC
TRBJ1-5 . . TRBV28 CASSLARGGQPQHF TGTGCCAGCAGTTTAGCCAGGGGTGGTCAGCCCCAGCATTTT
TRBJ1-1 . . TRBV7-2 CASSSLKGRVNTEAFF TGTGCCAGCAGCTCCCTCAAGGGCAGGGTGAACACTGAAGCTTTCTTT
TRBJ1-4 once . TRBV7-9 CASSPGDNEKLFF TGTGCCAGCAGCCCAGGAGATAATGAAAAACTGTTTTTT
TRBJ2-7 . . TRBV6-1 CASTWAHEQYF TGTGCCAGCACTTGGGCCCACGAGCAGTACTTC
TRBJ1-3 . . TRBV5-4 CASSHRDPGNTIYF TGTGCCAGCAGCCACAGGGATCCGGGAAACACCATATATTTT
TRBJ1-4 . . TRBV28 CASSLMAGAGPSNEKLFF TGTGCCAGCAGTTTAATGGCAGGGGCGGGTCCGAGTAATGAAAAACTGTTTTTT
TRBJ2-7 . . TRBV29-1 CSVGQASTYEQYF TGCAGCGTTGGCCAGGCCTCCACCTACGAGCAGTACTTC
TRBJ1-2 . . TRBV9 CASSVGQGPYGYTF TGTGCCAGCAGCGTAGGCCAGGGACCCTATGGCTACACCTTC
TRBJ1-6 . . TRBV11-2 CASSPFGGANSPLHF TGTGCCAGCAGCCCCTTCGGGGGGGCCAATTCACCCCTCCACTTT
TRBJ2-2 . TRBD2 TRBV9 CASSRSGSNTGELFF TGTGCCAGCAGCCGGAGCGGGAGTAACACCGGGGAGCTGTTTTTT
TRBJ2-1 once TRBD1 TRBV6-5 CASRRQGENNEQFF TGTGCCAGCAGGCGACAGGGGGAAAACAATGAGCAGTTCTTC
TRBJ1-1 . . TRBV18 CASSPQGMGGGTEAFF TGTGCCAGCTCACCACAAGGCATGGGGGGAGGCACTGAAGCTTTCTTT